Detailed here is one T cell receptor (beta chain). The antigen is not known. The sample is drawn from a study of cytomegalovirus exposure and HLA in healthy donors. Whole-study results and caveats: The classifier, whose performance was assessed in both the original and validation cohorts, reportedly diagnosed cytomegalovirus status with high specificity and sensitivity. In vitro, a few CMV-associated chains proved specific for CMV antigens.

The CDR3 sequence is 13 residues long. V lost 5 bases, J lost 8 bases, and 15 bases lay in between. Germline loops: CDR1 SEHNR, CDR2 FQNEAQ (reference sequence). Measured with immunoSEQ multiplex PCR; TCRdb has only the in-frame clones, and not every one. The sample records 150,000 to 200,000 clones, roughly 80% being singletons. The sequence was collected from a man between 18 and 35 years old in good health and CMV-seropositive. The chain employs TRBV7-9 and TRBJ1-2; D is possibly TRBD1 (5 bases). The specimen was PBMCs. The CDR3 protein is CASSPGGSRGYTF. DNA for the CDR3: TGTGCCAGCAGCCCTGGGGGGTCGCGGGGCTACACCTTC.